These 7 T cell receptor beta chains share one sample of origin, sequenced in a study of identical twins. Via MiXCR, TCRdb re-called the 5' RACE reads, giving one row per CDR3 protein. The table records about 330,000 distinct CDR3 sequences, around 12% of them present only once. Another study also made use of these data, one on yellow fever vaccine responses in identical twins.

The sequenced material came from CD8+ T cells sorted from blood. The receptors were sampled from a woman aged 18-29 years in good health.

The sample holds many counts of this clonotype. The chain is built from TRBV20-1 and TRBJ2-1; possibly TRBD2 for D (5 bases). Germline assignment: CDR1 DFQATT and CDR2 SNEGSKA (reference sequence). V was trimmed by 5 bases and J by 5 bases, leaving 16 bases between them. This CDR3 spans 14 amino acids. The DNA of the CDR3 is TGCAGTGCTGACGACTATCACACAAACAATGAGCAGTTCTTC. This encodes CSADDYHTNNEQFF.

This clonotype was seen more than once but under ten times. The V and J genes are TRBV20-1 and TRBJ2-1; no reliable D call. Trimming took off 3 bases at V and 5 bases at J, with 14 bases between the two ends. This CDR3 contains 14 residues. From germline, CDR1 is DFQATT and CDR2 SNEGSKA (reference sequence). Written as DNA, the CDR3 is TGCAGTGCTAGTGGCCTAGGGAACGACAATGAGCAGTTCTTC. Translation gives CSASGLGNDNEQFF.

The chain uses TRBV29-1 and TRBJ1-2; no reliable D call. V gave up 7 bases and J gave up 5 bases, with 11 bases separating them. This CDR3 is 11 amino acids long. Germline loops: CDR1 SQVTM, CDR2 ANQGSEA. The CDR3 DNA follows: TGCAGCGCGGCGGGGTCGTATGGCTACACCTTC. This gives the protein CSAAGSYGYTF.

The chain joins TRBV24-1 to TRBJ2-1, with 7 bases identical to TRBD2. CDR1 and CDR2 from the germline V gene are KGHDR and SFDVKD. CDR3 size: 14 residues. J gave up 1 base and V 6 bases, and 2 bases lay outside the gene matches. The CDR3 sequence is CATSSGMSYNEQFF. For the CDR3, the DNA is TGTGCCACCAGTAGCGGGATGTCCTACAATGAGCAGTTCTTC.

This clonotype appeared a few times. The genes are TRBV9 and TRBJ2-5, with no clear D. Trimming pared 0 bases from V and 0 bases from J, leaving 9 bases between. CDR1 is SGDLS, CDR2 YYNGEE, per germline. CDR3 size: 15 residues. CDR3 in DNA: TGTGCCAGCAGCGTAGAGACCGGGTACCAAGAGACCCAGTACTTC. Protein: CASSVETGYQETQYF.

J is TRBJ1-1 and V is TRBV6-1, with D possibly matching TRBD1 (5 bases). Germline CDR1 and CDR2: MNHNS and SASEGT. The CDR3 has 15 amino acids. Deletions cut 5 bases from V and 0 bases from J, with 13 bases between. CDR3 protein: CASSKTTEMNTEAFF. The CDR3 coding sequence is TGTGCCAGCAGTAAGACGACAGAGATGAACACTGAAGCTTTCTTT.

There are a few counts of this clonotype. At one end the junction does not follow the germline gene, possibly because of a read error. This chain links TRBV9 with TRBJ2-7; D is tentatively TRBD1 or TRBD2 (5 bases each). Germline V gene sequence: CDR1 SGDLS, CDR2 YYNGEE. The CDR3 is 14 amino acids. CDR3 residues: CASSVWDDSHEQYF. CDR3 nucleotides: TGTGCCAGCAGCGTGTGGGACGACTCCCACGAGCAGTACTTC. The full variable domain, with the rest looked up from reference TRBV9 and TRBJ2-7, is DSGVTQTPKHLITATGQRVTLRCSPRSGDLSVYWYQQSLDQGLQFLIQYYNGEERAKGNILERFSAQQFPDLHSELNLSSLELGDSALYFCASSVWDDSHEQYFGPGTRLTVT.